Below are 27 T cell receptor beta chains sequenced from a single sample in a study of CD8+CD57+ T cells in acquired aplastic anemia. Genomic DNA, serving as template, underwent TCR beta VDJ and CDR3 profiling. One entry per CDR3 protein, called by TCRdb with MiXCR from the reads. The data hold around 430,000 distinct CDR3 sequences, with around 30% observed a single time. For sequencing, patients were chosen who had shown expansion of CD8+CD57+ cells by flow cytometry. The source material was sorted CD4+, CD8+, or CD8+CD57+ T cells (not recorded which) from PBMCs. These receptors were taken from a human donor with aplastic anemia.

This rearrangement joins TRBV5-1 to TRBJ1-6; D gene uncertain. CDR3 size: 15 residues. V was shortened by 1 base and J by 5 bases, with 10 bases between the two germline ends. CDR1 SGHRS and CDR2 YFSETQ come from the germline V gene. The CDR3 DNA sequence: TGCGCCAGCAGCTTGTTCGAGAGGAATAATTCACCCCTCCACTTT. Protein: CASSLFERNNSPLHF.

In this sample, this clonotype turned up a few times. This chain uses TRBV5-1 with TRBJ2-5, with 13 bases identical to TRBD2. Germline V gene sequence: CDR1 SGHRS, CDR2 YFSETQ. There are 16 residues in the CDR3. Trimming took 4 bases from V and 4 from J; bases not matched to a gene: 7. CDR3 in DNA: TGCGCCAGCAGCAGTGGACTAGCGGGAGTCTTAGAGACCCAGTACTTC. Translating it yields CASSSGLAGVLETQYF.

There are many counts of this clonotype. The CDR3 nucleotides read TGTGCCAGCAGGCGGGACGGTTACGAGCAGTACTTC. Protein sequence: CASRRDGYEQYF. The V gene is TRBV6-1, the J gene TRBJ2-7, with a possible D match to TRBD2 (6 bases). The CDR3 has 12 residues. Trimming took 6 bases from V and 4 from J, leaving 10 bases between them. The V gene's germline CDR1 is MNHNS and CDR2 SASEGT.

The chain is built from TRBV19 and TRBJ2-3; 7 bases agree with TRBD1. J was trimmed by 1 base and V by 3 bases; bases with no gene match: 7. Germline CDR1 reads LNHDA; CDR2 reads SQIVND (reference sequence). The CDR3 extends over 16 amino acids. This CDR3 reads CASSILTGTRTDTQYF. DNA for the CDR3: TGTGCCAGTAGTATCCTGACAGGGACCCGCACAGATACGCAGTATTTT.

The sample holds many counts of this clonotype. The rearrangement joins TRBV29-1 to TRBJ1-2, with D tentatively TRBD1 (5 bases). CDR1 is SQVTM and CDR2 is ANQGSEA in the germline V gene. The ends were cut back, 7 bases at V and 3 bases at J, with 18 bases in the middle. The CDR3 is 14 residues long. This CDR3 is CSGGVGGTDYGYTF. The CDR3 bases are TGCAGCGGAGGGGTAGGAGGGACCGACTATGGCTACACCTTC.

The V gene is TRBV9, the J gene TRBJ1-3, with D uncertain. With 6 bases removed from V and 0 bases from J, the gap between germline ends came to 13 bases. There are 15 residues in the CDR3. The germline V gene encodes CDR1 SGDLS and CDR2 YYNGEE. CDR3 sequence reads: CASNAGGISGNTIYF. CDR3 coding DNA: TGTGCCAGCAACGCCGGCGGGATCTCTGGAAACACCATATATTTT.

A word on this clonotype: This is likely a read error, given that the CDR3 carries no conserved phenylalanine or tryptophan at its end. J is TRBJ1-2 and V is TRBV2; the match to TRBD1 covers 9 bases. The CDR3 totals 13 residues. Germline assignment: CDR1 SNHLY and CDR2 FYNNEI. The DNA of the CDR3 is TGTGCCGGCAGTGGACAGGGGAGCTATGGCTACACCCTC. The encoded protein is CAGSGQGSYGYTL.

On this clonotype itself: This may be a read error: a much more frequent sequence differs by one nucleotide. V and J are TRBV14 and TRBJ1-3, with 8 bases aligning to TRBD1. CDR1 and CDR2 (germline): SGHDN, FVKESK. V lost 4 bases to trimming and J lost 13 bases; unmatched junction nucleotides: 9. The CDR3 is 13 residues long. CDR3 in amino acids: CASSRDRGSSIYF. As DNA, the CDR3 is TGTGCCAGCAGCCGAGACAGGGGATCGTCGATATATTTT.

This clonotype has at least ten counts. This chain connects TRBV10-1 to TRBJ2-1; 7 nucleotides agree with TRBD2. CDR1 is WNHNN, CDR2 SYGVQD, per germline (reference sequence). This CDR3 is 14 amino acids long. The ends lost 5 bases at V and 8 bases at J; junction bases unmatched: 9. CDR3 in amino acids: CASSRTSELDEQFF. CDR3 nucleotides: TGCGCCAGCAGTCGCACTAGCGAATTGGATGAGCAGTTCTTC.

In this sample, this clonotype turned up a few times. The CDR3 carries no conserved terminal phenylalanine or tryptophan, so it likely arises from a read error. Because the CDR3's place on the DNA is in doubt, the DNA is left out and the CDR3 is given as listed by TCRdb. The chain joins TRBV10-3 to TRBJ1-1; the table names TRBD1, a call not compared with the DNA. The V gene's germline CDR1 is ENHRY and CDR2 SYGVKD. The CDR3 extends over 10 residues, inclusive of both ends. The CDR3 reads CAISSRQGGT.

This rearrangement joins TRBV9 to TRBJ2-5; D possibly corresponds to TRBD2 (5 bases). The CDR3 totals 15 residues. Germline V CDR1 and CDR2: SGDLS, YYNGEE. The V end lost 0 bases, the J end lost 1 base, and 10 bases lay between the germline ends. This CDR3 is CASSVAGRAQETQYF. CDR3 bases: TGTGCCAGCAGCGTAGCCGGGCGGGCCCAAGAGACCCAGTACTTC.

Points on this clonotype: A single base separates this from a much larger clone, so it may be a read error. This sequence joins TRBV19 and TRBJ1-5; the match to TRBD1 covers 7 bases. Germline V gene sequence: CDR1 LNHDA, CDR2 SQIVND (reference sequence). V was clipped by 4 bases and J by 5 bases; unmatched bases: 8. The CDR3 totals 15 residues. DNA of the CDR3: TGTGCCAGTAGTAAGGAGGGGGCAGGAGATCAGCCCCAGCATTTT. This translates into CASSKEGAGDQPQHF.

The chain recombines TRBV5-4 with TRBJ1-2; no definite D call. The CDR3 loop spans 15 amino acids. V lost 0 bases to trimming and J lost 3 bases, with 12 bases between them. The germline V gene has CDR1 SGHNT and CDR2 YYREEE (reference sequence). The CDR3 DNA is TGTGCCAGCAGCTTGGTGGGAGGGAATTACTATGGCTACACCTTC. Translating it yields CASSLVGGNYYGYTF.

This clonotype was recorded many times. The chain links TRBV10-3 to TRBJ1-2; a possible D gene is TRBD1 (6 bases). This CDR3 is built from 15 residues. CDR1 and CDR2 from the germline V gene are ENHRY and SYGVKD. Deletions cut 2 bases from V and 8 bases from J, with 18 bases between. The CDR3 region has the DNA TGTGCCATCAGTGAGAGCGGTTCCCCCAGGGGCGGCTACACCTTC. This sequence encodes CAISESGSPRGGYTF.

CDR3 loop: CASSLSAAFYNSPLHF. CDR3 in DNA: TGTGCCAGCAGCTTGAGCGCAGCATTTTATAATTCACCCCTCCACTTT. The chain joins TRBV5-5 to TRBJ1-6; no clear D gene. CDR1 is SGHKS and CDR2 is YYEKEE in the germline V gene (reference sequence). V gave up 1 base and J gave up 4 bases, with 12 bases separating them. There are 16 residues in the CDR3.

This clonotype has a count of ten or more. CDR3 DNA sequence: TGCAGTGCCCCCGGGACTGGCTCGGTGGAACTGTTTTTT. This codes for CSAPGTGSVELFF. The chain joins TRBV20-1 to TRBJ1-4, with D maybe TRBD1 (5 bases). Germline V lookup: CDR1 DFQATT, CDR2 SNEGSKA (reference sequence). This CDR3 is built from 13 residues. Trimming stripped 6 bases from V and 12 bases from J, with 20 bases between.

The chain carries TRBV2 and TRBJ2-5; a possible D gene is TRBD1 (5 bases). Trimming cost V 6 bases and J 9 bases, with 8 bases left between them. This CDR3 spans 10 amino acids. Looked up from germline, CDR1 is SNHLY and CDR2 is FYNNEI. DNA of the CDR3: TGTGCCAGCAGAAGACAGCCCCAGTACTTC. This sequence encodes CASRRQPQYF.

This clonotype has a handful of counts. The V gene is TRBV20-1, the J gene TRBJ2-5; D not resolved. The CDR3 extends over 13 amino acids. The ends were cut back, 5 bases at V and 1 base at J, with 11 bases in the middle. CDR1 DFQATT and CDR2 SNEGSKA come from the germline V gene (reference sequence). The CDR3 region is CSAYQTVQETQYF. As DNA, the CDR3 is TGCAGTGCTTACCAAACAGTCCAAGAGACCCAGTACTTC.

DNA for the CDR3: TGTGCCAGCAGCTACGCCGGGACAGGGAGGTCCGAGCAGTACTTC. Protein sequence: CASSYAGTGRSEQYF. J is TRBJ2-7 and V is TRBV7-6, with TRBD1 matching 9 bases. CDR3 size: 15 residues. The germline gives CDR1 SGHVS, CDR2 FNYEAQ. Losses at the gene ends were 4 bases for V and 6 bases for J; bases not matched to a gene: 10.

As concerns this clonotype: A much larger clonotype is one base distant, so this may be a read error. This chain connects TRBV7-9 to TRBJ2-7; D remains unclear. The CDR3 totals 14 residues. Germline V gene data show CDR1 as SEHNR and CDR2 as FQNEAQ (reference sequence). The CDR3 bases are TGTGCCAGCAGCTTAGCGTTCAGCTCCTACGAGCAGCACTTC. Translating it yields CASSLAFSSYEQHF.

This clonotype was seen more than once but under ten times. CDR3 sequence (DNA): TGTGCCAGTAGTATAGTGGGACACGGGTTTGGTACTGAAGCTTTCTTT. Protein product: CASSIVGHGFGTEAFF. The chain links TRBV19 to TRBJ1-1; TRBD1 might be the D (6 bases). The germline V and J ends were trimmed by 1 base and 5 bases, with 17 bases remaining between them. The CDR3 extends over 16 amino acids. Per the germline V gene, CDR1 is LNHDA and CDR2 is SQIVND (reference sequence). Complete variable domain (other parts from reference TRBV19 and TRBJ1-1): DGGITQSPKYLFRKEGQNVTLSCEQNLNHDAMYWYRQDPGQGLRLIYYSQIVNDFQKGDIAEGYSVSREKKESFPLTVTSAQKNPTAFYLCASSIVGHGFGTEAFFGQGTRLTVV.

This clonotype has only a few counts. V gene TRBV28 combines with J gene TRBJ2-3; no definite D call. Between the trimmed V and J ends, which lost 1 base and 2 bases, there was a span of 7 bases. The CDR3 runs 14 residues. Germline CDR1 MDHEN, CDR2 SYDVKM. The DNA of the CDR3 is TGTGCCAGCAGTTTATCCAGGATCACAGATACGCAGTATTTT. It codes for CASSLSRITDTQYF.

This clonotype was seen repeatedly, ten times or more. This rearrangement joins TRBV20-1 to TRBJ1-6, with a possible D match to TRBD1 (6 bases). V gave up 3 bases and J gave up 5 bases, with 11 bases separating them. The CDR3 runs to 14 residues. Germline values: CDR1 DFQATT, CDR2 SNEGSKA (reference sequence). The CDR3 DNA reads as TGCAGTGCTAGTTGGGGGCAGAATAATTCACCCCTCCACTTT. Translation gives CSASWGQNNSPLHF.

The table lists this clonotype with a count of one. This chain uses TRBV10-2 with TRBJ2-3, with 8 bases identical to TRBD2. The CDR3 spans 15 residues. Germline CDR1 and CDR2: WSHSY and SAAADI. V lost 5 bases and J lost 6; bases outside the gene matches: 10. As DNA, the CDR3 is TGCGCCAGCAGTCGGGGGGGGTCGATCACTGATACGCAGTATTTT. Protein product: CASSRGGSITDTQYF.

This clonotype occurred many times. The DNA of the CDR3 is TGCAGTGCGGGCTCGGGAGACCCACTTGGCTACACCTTC. It codes for CSAGSGDPLGYTF. V usage is TRBV20-1 and J usage is TRBJ1-2; D gene ambiguous. The germline V and J ends were trimmed by 6 bases and 7 bases, with 18 bases remaining between them. CDR3 length equals 13 residues. Germline CDR1 is DFQATT and CDR2 is SNEGSKA (reference sequence).

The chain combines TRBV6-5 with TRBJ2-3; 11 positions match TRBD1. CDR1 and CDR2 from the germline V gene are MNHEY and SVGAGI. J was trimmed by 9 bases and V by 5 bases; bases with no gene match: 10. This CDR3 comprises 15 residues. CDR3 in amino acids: CASSLRRTGGVTQYF. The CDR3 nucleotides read TGTGCCAGCAGTCTCCGACGGACAGGGGGCGTAACGCAGTATTTT.

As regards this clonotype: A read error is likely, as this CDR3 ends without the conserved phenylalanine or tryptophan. CDR3 nucleotide sequence: TGTGCCAGCAGTGACGGCAACTATGGCTACACCCTC. Translated: CASSDGNYGYTL. The V gene is TRBV7-9, the J gene TRBJ1-2; D is unclear. CDR1 and CDR2 (germline): SEHNR, FQNEAQ (reference sequence). The V and J ends lost 6 bases and 2 bases respectively, with 7 bases between them. The CDR3 is made up of 12 amino acids.